These 30 T cell receptor beta chains share one sample of origin, sequenced in a study of identical twins. TCRdb passed the 5' RACE reads through MiXCR, listing each CDR3 protein once. The sample carries about 810,000 distinct CDR3 sequences, more than 9% recorded once. The sample was also reused in another study, on yellow fever vaccine responses in identical twins.

The material sequenced was PBMCs. The receptors here all came from a woman between 18 and 29 years old in good health.

The V and J genes are TRBV7-9 and TRBJ2-2, with 7 bases fitting TRBD1. The CDR3 is 16 residues long. Germline values: CDR1 SEHNR, CDR2 FQNEAQ (reference sequence). The trim removed 5 bases at V and 1 base at J, leaving 7 bases unmatched. The CDR3 DNA reads TGTGCCAGCAGCCCGACAGGGTCAGAGAACACCGGGGAGCTGTTTTTT. Translated, it gives CASSPTGSENTGELFF.

The rearrangement uses TRBV7-8 and TRBJ1-1; 9 bases fit TRBD1. CDR1 is SGHVS, CDR2 FQNEAQ, per germline. The CDR3 is 15 residues long. DNA of the CDR3: TGTGCGACAGCAGGGGCGGGACAGGGACCCACTGAAGCTTTCTTT. This gives the protein CATAGAGQGPTEAFF.

The V call is TRBV4-1, the J call TRBJ1-5; the match to TRBD1 covers 11 bases. Looked up from germline, CDR1 is MGHRA and CDR2 is YSYEKL. CDR3 length: 15 amino acids. The junction had 3 bases not matched to a gene; V was cut back by 3 bases and J by 5 bases. CDR3 sequence reads: CASSHGQGADQPQHF. CDR3 nucleotide sequence: TGCGCCAGCAGCCACGGACAGGGGGCAGATCAGCCCCAGCATTTT.

This clonotype came up a few times. The CDR3 region is CASSVSGGTYEQYV. DNA of the CDR3: TGCGCCAGCAGCGTTAGCGGGGGAACCTACGAGCAGTACGTC. The J gene is TRBJ2-7, the V gene TRBV5-1, with 9 bases fitting TRBD2. J lost 2 bases, V lost 4 bases, and 4 bases had no gene match. The CDR3 runs 14 residues. The V gene's germline CDR1 is SGHRS and CDR2 YFSETQ.

This chain connects TRBV7-8 to TRBJ2-1; tentatively, D is TRBD1 (6 bases). Looked up from germline, CDR1 is SGHVS and CDR2 is FQNEAQ. This CDR3 is built from 15 residues. Trimming shortened V by 2 bases and J by 2 bases, and 10 bases separated the two germline ends. In nucleotides, the CDR3 is TGTGCCAGCAGCTTAAGGGACAATGCCTACAATGAGCAGTTCTTC. It codes for CASSLRDNAYNEQFF.

The rearrangement joins TRBV3-1 to TRBJ2-7, with a possible D match to TRBD2 (5 bases). This CDR3 region has 15 residues. Trimming took off 0 bases at V and 3 bases at J, with 12 bases between the two ends. CDR1 is LGHDT, CDR2 YNNKEL, per germline (reference sequence). CDR3 protein: CASSQEPGRGYEQYF. The CDR3 coding sequence is TGTGCCAGCAGCCAAGAGCCCGGACGGGGCTACGAGCAGTACTTC.

This clonotype appeared a few times. The chain combines TRBV12-3 or TRBV12-4 with TRBJ2-3; D gene ambiguous. V was cut by 6 bases and J by 6 bases, with 10 bases left in between. The CDR3 runs 12 residues. The CDR3 DNA reads as TGTGCCAGCAGCAAAAATGCCGATACGCAGTATTTT. Translated: CASSKNADTQYF.

In this sample, this clonotype turned up a few times. The V call is TRBV2, the J call TRBJ2-5; 7 positions agree with TRBD1. This CDR3 region has 11 residues. Germline V gene data show CDR1 as SNHLY and CDR2 as FYNNEI. The V gene end was trimmed by 11 bases and the J gene end by 7 bases; junction bases not matched to a gene: 7. CDR3 loop: CAGTGDGTQYF. The CDR3 nucleotides read TGTGCCGGAACAGGGGATGGGACCCAGTACTTC. Full variable domain (outside the CDR3, taken from reference TRBV2 and TRBJ2-5): EPEVTQTPSHQVTQMGQEVILRCVPISNHLYFYWYRQILGQKVEFLVSFYNNEISEKSEIFDDQFSVERPDGSNFTLKIRSTKLEDSAMYFCAGTGDGTQYFGPGTRLLVL.

In its sample, this clonotype was seen a few times. V and J are TRBV5-1 and TRBJ2-7, with TRBD1 as a possible D gene (6 bases). Trimming removed 3 bases from V and 0 bases from J, with 19 bases in between. CDR3 length: 17 residues. Germline V gives CDR1 SGHRS, CDR2 YFSETQ. CDR3 loop: CASSYLTTGGGSYEQYF. The CDR3 DNA sequence: TGCGCCAGCAGCTATCTAACGACAGGAGGAGGCTCCTACGAGCAGTACTTC.

This clonotype has only a few counts. The chain carries TRBV24-1 and TRBJ2-5, with D unresolved. CDR3 length: 13 amino acids. Germline V gene lookup returns CDR1 KGHDR and CDR2 SFDVKD. Trimming removed 3 bases at V and 5 bases at J, with 9 bases between. CDR3 residues: CATSDAAQETQYF. The CDR3 nucleotides are TGTGCCACCAGTGATGCTGCACAGGAGACCCAGTACTTC.

This clonotype was observed a handful of times. V gene TRBV4-2 combines with J gene TRBJ1-6; D is uncertain. From germline, CDR1 is LGHNA and CDR2 YNFKEQ. The V end lost 0 bases, the J end lost 9 bases, and 15 bases lay between the germline ends. The CDR3 runs to 16 residues. The CDR3 sequence: CASSQEVVEAGSPLHF. Here the CDR3 DNA reads TGTGCCAGCAGCCAAGAGGTAGTGGAAGCAGGTTCACCCCTCCACTTT.

This clonotype was recorded many times. The CDR3 reads CASSLYGRGYNEQFF. The CDR3 DNA reads as TGTGCCAGCAGTTTATACGGGAGGGGGTACAATGAGCAGTTCTTC. The V and J genes are TRBV28 and TRBJ2-1, with TRBD2 identical over 8 bases. There are 15 residues in the CDR3. Germline CDR1 and CDR2: MDHEN and SYDVKM. Unmatched junction bases numbered 3, after V lost 1 base and J lost 4 bases.

CDR3 loop: CASSVGAAGLAKNIQYF. CDR3 in DNA: TGTGCCAGCAGCGTAGGTGCGGCGGGTTTGGCCAAAAACATTCAGTACTTC. The rearrangement links TRBV9 to TRBJ2-4; a possible D gene is TRBD2 (5 bases). Looked up from germline, CDR1 is SGDLS and CDR2 is YYNGEE. This CDR3 comprises 17 residues. The V end was cut by 0 bases, the J end by 1 base, with 14 bases between.

The chain links TRBV20-1 to TRBJ1-6; D is unresolved. V was trimmed by 3 bases and J by 5 bases, leaving 14 bases between them. CDR1 DFQATT and CDR2 SNEGSKA come from the germline V gene (reference sequence). This CDR3 has 15 residues. CDR3 residues: CSASRLPSDNSPLHF. CDR3 DNA: TGCAGTGCTAGTCGGCTTCCGAGTGATAATTCACCCCTCCACTTT.

This clonotype was detected a few times. The CDR3, as DNA: TGTGCCACCCCCGGGGGATTAGCGGGGGATGAGCAGTTCTTC. Translating it yields CATPGGLAGDEQFF. The chain employs TRBV7-9 and TRBJ2-1; TRBD2 agrees at 9 bases. V was clipped by 10 bases and J by 8 bases; unmatched bases: 12. The V gene's germline CDR1 is SEHNR and CDR2 FQNEAQ (reference sequence). The CDR3 is 14 residues long.

This clonotype was detected only a few times. The genes are TRBV7-9 and TRBJ2-1; TRBD2 matches 8 bases. The CDR3 length is 13 residues. The J segment lost 12 bases and the V segment lost 5 bases, leaving 9 bases of the junction unmatched. Per germline, CDR1 SEHNR and CDR2 FQNEAQ (reference sequence). The CDR3 spells CASSLGGGTGQFF. CDR3 in DNA: TGTGCCAGCAGCCTCGGGGGGGGAACCGGGCAGTTCTTC.

This clonotype has a handful of counts. The chain recombines TRBV20-1 with TRBJ2-2; 7 nucleotides align to TRBD2. The V segment lost 5 bases and the J segment 0 bases; nucleotides outside the gene matches: 6. This CDR3 is 15 amino acids long. Germline CDR1 and CDR2: DFQATT and SNEGSKA (reference sequence). CDR3 in DNA: TGCAGTGCTCCCCCCGGGGGGACGAACACCGGGGAGCTGTTTTTT. It yields the protein CSAPPGGTNTGELFF.

This clonotype was observed many times. CDR3 bases: TGTGCCAGCAGATACTACAATGAGCAGTTCTTC. Translation gives CASRYYNEQFF. This chain connects TRBV12-3 or TRBV12-4 to TRBJ2-1; no firm D call. CDR3 length: 11 amino acids. The V end lost 6 bases, the J end lost 3 bases, and 3 bases lay between the germline ends.

The gene calls are TRBV20-1 and TRBJ2-1, with D unresolved. The CDR3 contains 12 residues. Germline V gene data show CDR1 as DFQATT and CDR2 as SNEGSKA (reference sequence). V shed 1 base and J shed 7 bases, with 8 bases lying between them. CDR3 sequence: CSARGRSNEQFF. The DNA for the CDR3 is TGCAGTGCTAGAGGACGGTCAAATGAGCAGTTCTTC.

This clonotype occurred a few times. The CDR3 loop reads CASSRLSGLAGITDTQYF. The DNA for the CDR3 is TGTGCCAGCAGTCGACTCTCCGGACTAGCGGGGATCACAGATACGCAGTATTTT. The J gene is TRBJ2-3, the V gene TRBV7-9; 12 bases fit TRBD2. With 6 bases clipped from V and 2 bases from J, the junction kept 12 bases outside the gene matches. The CDR3 totals 18 residues. Germline CDR1 and CDR2: SEHNR and FQNEAQ (reference sequence).

The CDR3: CAISERGLREETQYF. CDR3 DNA sequence: TGTGCCATCAGTGAGAGGGGGCTTAGGGAAGAGACCCAGTACTTC. The chain has TRBV10-3 and TRBJ2-5; 7 bases match TRBD1. Germline-derived CDR1 and CDR2 are ENHRY and SYGVKD. Unmatched junction bases numbered 6, after V lost 2 bases and J lost 3 bases. There are 15 residues in the CDR3.

This clonotype showed up just a few times. The rearrangement joins TRBV3-1 to TRBJ2-1; D might be TRBD1 (6 bases). The CDR3 has 16 residues. Per the germline V gene, CDR1 is LGHDT and CDR2 is YNNKEL (reference sequence). V lost 2 bases to trimming and J lost 3 bases, with 14 bases between them. The CDR3 reads CASSQTGTRLYNEQFF. CDR3 DNA sequence: TGTGCCAGCAGCCAAACCGGGACAAGACTCTACAATGAGCAGTTCTTC.

Many counts were recorded for this clonotype. The V gene is TRBV5-1, the J gene TRBJ2-2, with 7 bases that match TRBD1. J lost 4 bases, V lost 0 bases, and 0 bases had no gene match. There are 14 residues in the CDR3. The germline V gene encodes CDR1 SGHRS and CDR2 YFSETQ. The CDR3 sequence: CASSLGQGTGELFF. As DNA, the CDR3 is TGCGCCAGCAGCTTGGGACAGGGCACCGGGGAGCTGTTTTTT.

The chain uses TRBV6-1 and TRBJ2-1; 12 positions agree with TRBD2. This CDR3 comprises 16 residues. In germline, CDR1 is MNHNS, CDR2 SASEGT. The trim removed 2 bases at V and 9 bases at J, leaving 8 bases unmatched. The CDR3 bases are TGTGCCAGCAGTGAATGGCTAGCGGGAGGGCCCTCTGAGCAGTTCTTC. It codes for CASSEWLAGGPSEQFF.

This clonotype was observed at least ten times. The chain has TRBV5-1 and TRBJ2-1; D tentatively fits TRBD1 or TRBD2 (5 bases each). This CDR3 has 15 residues. Trimming stripped 4 bases from V and 4 bases from J, with 15 bases between. The germline V gene has CDR1 SGHRS and CDR2 YFSETQ. The CDR3 bases are TGCGCCAGCAGCCAGGGACCAGAAAGATACAATGAGCAGTTCTTC. Translating gives CASSQGPERYNEQFF.

This clonotype was counted a few times. The rearrangement links TRBV29-1 to TRBJ2-5; 16 bases map to TRBD2. Germline CDR1 and CDR2: SQVTM and ANQGSEA. Trimming cost V 0 bases and J 2 bases; bases outside gene matches: 9. The CDR3 is 19 amino acids. The DNA for the CDR3 is TGCAGCGTTGAAGAAATTCTGGGACTAGCGGGGGGGCAGCAAGAGACCCAGTACTTC. It specifies CSVEEILGLAGGQQETQYF.

This clonotype was recorded a few times. This sequence joins TRBV24-1 and TRBJ2-1, with D possibly TRBD1 on 6 matching bases. Trimming left V 4 bases short and J 6 bases short, with 15 bases between. Germline V gene sequence: CDR1 KGHDR, CDR2 SFDVKD. The CDR3 has 15 residues. CDR3 residues: CATSDVQQGINEQFF. The CDR3 nucleotides read TGTGCCACCAGTGACGTACAACAGGGAATCAATGAGCAGTTCTTC.

In this sample, this clonotype turned up a few times. This chain joins TRBV20-1 and TRBJ1-2; D is possibly TRBD1 (5 bases). There are 16 residues in the CDR3. V lost 3 bases and J lost 3, with 20 bases in between. The V gene's germline CDR1 is DFQATT and CDR2 SNEGSKA (reference sequence). The CDR3: CSASLRDHAWDYGYTF. CDR3 DNA sequence: TGCAGTGCTAGTCTCCGGGACCACGCCTGGGACTATGGCTACACCTTC.

This chain connects TRBV6-1 to TRBJ2-5; TRBD2 agrees at 7 bases. Losses at the gene ends were 1 base for V and 4 bases for J; bases not matched to a gene: 3. Germline assignment: CDR1 MNHNS and CDR2 SASEGT. CDR3 length: 14 residues. The DNA of the CDR3 is TGTGCCAGCAGTGAAGGGGGCGGGGGAGAGACCCAGTACTTC. Residues: CASSEGGGGETQYF.

In its sample, this clonotype was seen a few times. This rearrangement joins TRBV13 to TRBJ2-4, with D possibly TRBD1 on 5 matching bases. Trimming removed 2 bases at V and 7 bases at J, with 12 bases between. There are 14 residues in the CDR3. Germline lookup yields CDR1 PRHDT and CDR2 FYEKMQ (reference sequence). The chain's CDR3 is CASSLRGSGNIQYF. The CDR3 bases are TGTGCCAGCAGCTTAAGGGGAAGTGGTAACATTCAGTACTTC.